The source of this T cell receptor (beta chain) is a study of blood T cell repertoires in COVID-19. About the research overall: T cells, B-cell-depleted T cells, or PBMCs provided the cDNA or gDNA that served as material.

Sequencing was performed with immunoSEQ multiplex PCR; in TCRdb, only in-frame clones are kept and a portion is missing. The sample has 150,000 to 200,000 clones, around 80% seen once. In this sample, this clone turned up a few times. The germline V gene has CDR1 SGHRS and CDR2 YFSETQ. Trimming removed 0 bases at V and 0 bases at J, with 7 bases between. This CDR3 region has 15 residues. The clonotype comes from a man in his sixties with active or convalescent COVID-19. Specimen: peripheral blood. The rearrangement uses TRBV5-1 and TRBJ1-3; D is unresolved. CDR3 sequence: CASSLDAFSGNTIYF. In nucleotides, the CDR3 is TGCGCCAGCAGCTTGGATGCGTTCTCTGGAAACACCATATATTTT.